This TCR beta chain was identified in a study of T cells expressing NK-cell markers. Study in general: One of the eight sequenced donors was seronegative, whereas the other seven were HCMV-seropositive.

Generation of TCR beta cDNA was performed by 5'RACE template switching incorporating UMIs. TCRdb derives one entry per CDR3 protein from the 5' RACE reads, leaving out DNA. The listing records a few hundred thousand distinct CDR3 sequences. The CDR3 sequence is 15 residues long. This TCR derives from a man in his late teens or twenties in good health. This sequence joins TRBV12-3 or TRBV12-4 and TRBJ2-3; no DNA is available, so the TRBD1 call from TCRdb remains unchecked. Sequencing was done on a sample of blood T cells: a sorted CD56 or NKG2C T cell subset, CD4+ or CD8+ T cells, or bulk PBMC T cells (not recorded which). This chain's CDR3 is CASSPRRDRGGTQYF.